What follows describes a single T cell receptor (beta chain). The target antigen is unknown. Per germline, CDR1 LNHDA and CDR2 SQIVND (reference sequence). This CDR3 has 14 residues. Trimming shortened V by 4 bases and J by 5 bases, and 14 bases separated the two germline ends. This sample stems from a study of OX40 agonist ivuxolimab in advanced cancers. For the study at large: An agonistic anti-OX40 (CD134) antibody, ivuxolimab, was used to treat the patients.

Study-wide points: Averaged across samples, CD8+ T cells carried more expanded clones than CD4+ did. What antigens the expanded peripheral T cells recognized was never established.

Clones were sequenced by immunoSEQ multiplex PCR, and TCRdb holds only the in-frame ones, with some missing. The data hold about 60,000 clones, with 86% observed a single time. This chain connects TRBV19 to TRBJ2-5; perhaps TRBD1 as D (5 bases). The receptor was derived from an adult with an advanced solid tumor such as melanoma, head and neck, liver or kidney cancer. The sequenced sample was CD4+ or CD8+ T cells sorted from blood, obtained in a trial of the OX40 agonist ivuxolimab. CDR3 sequence reads: CASSKGRTRETQYF. The CDR3 DNA is TGTGCCAGTAGTAAGGGGCGGACGAGGGAGACCCAGTACTTC.